This T cell receptor beta chain was documented in a study of regulatory T cells in long-lasting Graves disease. Overall study context: The definition of persistent Graves' disease was over 5 years of antithyroid drugs with positive TSH receptor antibodies. Findings and caveats of the study: Persistent disease samples used TRBV28, TRBJ1-2 and TRBJ2-5 preferentially.

This clonotype has more than one count but fewer than ten. The antigen remains undetermined. The time point: persistent/refractory GD, antithyroid drugs over 5 years with positive TRAb. Following extraction of RNA from PBMCs, that RNA was used to make the TCR library. This CDR3 has 13 residues. Looked up from germline, CDR1 is DFQATT and CDR2 is SNEGSKA (reference sequence). The V end lost 6 bases, the J end lost 6 bases, and 15 bases lay between the germline ends. Both iRepertoire HTBI primers and Arm-PCR of CDR3 regions were used to build the TCR beta libraries. TCRdb re-called the multiplex PCR reads with MiXCR, one entry per CDR3 protein. Among around 430,000 distinct CDR3 sequences listed, approximately 23% were seen once.

The rearrangement links TRBV20-1 to TRBJ2-1; D gene ambiguous. This specimen was peripheral blood mononuclear cells (PBMCs), taken when the disease was refractory, from a patient treated with antithyroid drugs. The TCR was taken from a female donor with Graves disease. This CDR3 is CSAPAPQLNEQFF. CDR3 nucleotides: TGCAGTGCCCCTGCACCACAGCTCAATGAGCAGTTCTTC.